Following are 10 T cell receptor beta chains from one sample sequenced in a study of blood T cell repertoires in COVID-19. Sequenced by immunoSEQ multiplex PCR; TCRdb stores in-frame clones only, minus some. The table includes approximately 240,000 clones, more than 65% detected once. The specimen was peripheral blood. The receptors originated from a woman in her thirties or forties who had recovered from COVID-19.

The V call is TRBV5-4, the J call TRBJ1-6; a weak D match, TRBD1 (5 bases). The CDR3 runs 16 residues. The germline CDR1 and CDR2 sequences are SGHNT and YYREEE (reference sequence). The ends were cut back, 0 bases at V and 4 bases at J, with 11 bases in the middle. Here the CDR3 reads CASSLVTAGYNSPLHF. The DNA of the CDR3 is TGTGCCAGCAGCTTGGTTACGGCAGGGTATAATTCACCCCTCCACTTT.

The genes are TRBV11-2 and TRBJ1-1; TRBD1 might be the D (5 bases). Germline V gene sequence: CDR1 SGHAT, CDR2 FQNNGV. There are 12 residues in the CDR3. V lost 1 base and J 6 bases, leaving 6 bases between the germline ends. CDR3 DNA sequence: TGTGCCAGCAGCTTAGGGACACCTGAAGCTTTCTTT. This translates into CASSLGTPEAFF.

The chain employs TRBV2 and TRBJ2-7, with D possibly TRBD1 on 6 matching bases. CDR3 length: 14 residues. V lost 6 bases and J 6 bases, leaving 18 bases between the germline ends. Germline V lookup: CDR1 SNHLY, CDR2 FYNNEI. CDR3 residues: CASRETVTGPEQYF. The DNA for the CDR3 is TGTGCCAGCAGGGAAACCGTTACAGGGCCCGAGCAGTACTTC.

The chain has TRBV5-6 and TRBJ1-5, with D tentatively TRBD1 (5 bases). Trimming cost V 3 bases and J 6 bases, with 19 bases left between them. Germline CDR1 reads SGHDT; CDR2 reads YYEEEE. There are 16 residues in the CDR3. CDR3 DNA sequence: TGTGCCAGCAGCTCCGAACGAGCAGGGAATGGTCAGCCCCAGCATTTT. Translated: CASSSERAGNGQPQHF.

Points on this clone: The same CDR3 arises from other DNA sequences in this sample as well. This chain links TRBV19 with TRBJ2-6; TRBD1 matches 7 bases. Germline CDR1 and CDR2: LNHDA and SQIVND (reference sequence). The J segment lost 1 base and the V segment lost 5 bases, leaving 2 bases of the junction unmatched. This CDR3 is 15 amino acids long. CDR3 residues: CASSRQGSGANVLTF. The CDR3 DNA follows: TGTGCCAGTAGTCGACAGGGTTCTGGGGCCAACGTCCTGACTTTC.

CDR3 region: CSATGANEQYF. CDR3 DNA sequence: TGCAGTGCTACAGGGGCGAACGAGCAGTACTTC. V is TRBV20-1 and J is TRBJ2-7; tentatively, D is TRBD1 (6 bases). This CDR3 has 11 amino acids. V lost 4 bases and J lost 5, with 9 bases in between. In germline, CDR1 is DFQATT, CDR2 SNEGSKA (reference sequence).

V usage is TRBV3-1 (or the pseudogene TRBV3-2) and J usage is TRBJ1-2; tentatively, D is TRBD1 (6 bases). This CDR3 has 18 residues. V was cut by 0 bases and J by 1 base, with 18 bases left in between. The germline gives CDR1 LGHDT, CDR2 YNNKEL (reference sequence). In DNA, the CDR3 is TGTGCCAGCAGCCAAGAAGTCCCCCGGACAGAGCTTAACTATGGCTACACCTTC. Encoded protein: CASSQEVPRTELNYGYTF.

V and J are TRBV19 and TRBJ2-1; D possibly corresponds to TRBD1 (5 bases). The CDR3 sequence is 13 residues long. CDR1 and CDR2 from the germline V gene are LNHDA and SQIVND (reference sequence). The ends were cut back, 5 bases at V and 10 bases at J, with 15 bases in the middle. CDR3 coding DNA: TGTGCCAGTAGTGCCCTAGGGGCCGAAGAGCAGTTCTTC. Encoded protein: CASSALGAEEQFF.

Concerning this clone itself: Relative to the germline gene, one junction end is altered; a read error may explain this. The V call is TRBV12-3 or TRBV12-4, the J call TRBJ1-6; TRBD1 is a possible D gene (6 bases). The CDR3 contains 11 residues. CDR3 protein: CASSLEGQLEF. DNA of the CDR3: TGTGCCAGCAGTTTAGAGGGACAACTCGAATTT.

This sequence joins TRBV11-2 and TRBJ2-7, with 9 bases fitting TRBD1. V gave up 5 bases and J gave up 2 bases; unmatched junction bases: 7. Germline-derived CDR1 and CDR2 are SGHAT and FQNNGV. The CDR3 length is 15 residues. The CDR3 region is CASSLRGTGPYEQYF. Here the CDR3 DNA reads TGTGCCAGCAGCCTCCGGGGGACAGGGCCCTACGAGCAGTACTTC.